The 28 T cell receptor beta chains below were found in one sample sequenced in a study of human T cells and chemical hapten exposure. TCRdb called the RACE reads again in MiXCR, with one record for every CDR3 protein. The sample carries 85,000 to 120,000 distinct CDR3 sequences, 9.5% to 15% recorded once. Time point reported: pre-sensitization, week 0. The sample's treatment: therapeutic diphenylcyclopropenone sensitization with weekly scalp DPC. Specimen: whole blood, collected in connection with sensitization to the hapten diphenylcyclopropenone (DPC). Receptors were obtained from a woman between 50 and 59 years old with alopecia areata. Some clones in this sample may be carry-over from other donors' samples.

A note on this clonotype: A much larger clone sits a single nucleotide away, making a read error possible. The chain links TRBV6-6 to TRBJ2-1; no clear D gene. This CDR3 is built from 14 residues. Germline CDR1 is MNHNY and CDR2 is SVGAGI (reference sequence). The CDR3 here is CARSYGTAGLEQFF. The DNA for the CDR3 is TGTGCCCGCAGTTACGGAACGGCCGGGCTTGAGCAGTTCTTC.

The CDR3 region is CACGGLTYEQYF. In DNA form, the CDR3 reads TGTGCTTGCGGGGGCCTTACCTACGAGCAGTACTTC. The chain is built from TRBV10-3 and TRBJ2-7, with D maybe TRBD2 (7 bases). Germline assignment: CDR1 ENHRY and CDR2 SYGVKD. The CDR3 spans 12 residues.

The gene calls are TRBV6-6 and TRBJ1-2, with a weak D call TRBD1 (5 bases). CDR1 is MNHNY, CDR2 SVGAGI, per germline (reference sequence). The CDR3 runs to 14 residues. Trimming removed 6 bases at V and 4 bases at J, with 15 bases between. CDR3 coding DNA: TGTGCCAGCAGACCAGGGATCCTTCCCTATGGCTACACCTTC. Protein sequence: CASRPGILPYGYTF.

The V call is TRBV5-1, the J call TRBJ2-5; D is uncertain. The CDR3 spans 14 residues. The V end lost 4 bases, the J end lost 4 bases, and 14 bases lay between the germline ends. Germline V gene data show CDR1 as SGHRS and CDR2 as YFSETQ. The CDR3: CASSRAEQSETQYF. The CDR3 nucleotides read TGCGCCAGCAGCCGGGCCGAGCAATCAGAGACCCAGTACTTC.

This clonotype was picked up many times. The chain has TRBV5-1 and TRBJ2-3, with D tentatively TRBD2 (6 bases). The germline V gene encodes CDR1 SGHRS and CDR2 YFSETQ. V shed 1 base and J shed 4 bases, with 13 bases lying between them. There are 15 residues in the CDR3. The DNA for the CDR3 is TGCGCCAGCAGCTTGATGTTAGCGGATTCAGATACGCAGTATTTT. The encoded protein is CASSLMLADSDTQYF.

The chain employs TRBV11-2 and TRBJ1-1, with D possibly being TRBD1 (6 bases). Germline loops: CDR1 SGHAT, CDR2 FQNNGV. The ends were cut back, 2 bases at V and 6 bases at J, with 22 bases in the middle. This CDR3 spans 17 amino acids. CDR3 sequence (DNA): TGTGCCAGCAGCTTAATCCGGGGGCGGCAGTTAGCCTCTGAAGCTTTCTTT. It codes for CASSLIRGRQLASEAFF.

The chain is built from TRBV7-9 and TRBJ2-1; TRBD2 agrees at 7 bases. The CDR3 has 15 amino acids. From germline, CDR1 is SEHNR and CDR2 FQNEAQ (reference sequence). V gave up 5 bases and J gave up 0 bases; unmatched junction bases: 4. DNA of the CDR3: TGTGCCAGCAGCGTACTAGCGACCTCCTACAATGAGCAGTTCTTC. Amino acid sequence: CASSVLATSYNEQFF.

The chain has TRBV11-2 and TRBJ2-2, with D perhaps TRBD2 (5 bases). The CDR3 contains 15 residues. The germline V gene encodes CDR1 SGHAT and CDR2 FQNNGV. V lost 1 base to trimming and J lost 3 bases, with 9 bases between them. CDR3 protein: CASSLVAYYTGELFF. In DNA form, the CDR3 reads TGTGCCAGCAGCTTAGTAGCGTACTACACCGGGGAGCTGTTTTTT.

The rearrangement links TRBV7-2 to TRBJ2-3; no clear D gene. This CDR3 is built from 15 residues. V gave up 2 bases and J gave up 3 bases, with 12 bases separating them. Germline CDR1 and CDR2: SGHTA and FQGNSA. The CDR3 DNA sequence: TGTGCCAGCAGCTTAACATCCGTAGGGACAGATACGCAGTATTTT. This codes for CASSLTSVGTDTQYF. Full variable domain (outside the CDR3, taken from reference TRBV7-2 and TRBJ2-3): GAGVSQSPSNKVTEKGKDVELRCDPISGHTALYWYRQSLGQGLEFLIYFQGNSAPDKSGLPSDRFSAERTGGSVSTLTIQRTQQEDSAVYLCASSLTSVGTDTQYFGPGTRLTVL.

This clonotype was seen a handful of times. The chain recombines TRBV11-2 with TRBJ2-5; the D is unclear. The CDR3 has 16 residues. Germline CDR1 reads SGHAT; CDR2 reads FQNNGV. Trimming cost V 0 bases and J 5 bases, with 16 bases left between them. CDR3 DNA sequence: TGTGCCAGCAGCTTAGATCAGAACTTACTATATGAGACCCAGTACTTC. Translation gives CASSLDQNLLYETQYF.

CDR3 sequence (DNA): TGTGCCACCGCAAGGGAGACCGAGCAGTACTTC. It encodes CATARETEQYF. The chain couples TRBV28 to TRBJ2-7; a weak D match, TRBD2 (5 bases). The CDR3 spans 11 residues. The V and J ends lost 10 bases and 6 bases respectively, with 13 bases between them. Germline loops: CDR1 MDHEN, CDR2 SYDVKM.

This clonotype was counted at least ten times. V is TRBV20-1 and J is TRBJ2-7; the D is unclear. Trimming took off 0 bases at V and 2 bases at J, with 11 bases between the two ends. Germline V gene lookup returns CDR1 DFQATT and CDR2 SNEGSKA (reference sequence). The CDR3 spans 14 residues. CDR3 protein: CSARDAVLTYEQYF. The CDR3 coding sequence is TGCAGTGCTAGAGATGCCGTCCTGACCTACGAGCAGTACTTC.

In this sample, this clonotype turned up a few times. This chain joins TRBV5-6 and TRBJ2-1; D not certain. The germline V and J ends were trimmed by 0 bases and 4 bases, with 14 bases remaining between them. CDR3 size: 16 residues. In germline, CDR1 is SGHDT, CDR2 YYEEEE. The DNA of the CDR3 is TGTGCCAGCAGCTTGGCTATTGGTCTAGGATACAATGAGCAGTTCTTC. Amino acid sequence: CASSLAIGLGYNEQFF.

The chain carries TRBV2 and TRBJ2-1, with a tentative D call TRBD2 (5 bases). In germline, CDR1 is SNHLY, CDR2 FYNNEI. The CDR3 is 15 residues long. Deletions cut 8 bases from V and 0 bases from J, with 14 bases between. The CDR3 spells CASCRTPNSYNEQFF. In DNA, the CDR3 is TGTGCCAGCTGCAGGACTCCCAACTCCTACAATGAGCAGTTCTTC. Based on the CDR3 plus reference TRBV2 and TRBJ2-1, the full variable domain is EPEVTQTPSHQVTQMGQEVILRCVPISNHLYFYWYRQILGQKVEFLVSFYNNEISEKSEIFDDQFSVERPDGSNFTLKIRSTKLEDSAMYFCASCRTPNSYNEQFFGPGTRLTVL.

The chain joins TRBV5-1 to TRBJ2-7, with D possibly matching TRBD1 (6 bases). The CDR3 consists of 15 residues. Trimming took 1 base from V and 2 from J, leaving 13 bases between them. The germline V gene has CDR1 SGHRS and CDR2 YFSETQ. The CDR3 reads CASSLNRDSTYEQYF. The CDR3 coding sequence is TGCGCCAGCAGCTTGAACAGGGATTCTACCTACGAGCAGTACTTC.

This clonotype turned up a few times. The CDR3, as DNA: TGTGCCAGCAGTGAAGCGCGGGGTAGTTACGAGCAGTACTTC. It codes for CASSEARGSYEQYF. V usage is TRBV2 and J usage is TRBJ2-7; tentative D call: TRBD2 (6 bases). V shed 0 bases and J shed 4 bases, with 10 bases lying between them. The CDR3 is 14 residues long. Germline CDR1 SNHLY, CDR2 FYNNEI. Based on the CDR3 plus reference TRBV2 and TRBJ2-7, the full variable domain is EPEVTQTPSHQVTQMGQEVILRCVPISNHLYFYWYRQILGQKVEFLVSFYNNEISEKSEIFDDQFSVERPDGSNFTLKIRSTKLEDSAMYFCASSEARGSYEQYFGPGTRLTVT.

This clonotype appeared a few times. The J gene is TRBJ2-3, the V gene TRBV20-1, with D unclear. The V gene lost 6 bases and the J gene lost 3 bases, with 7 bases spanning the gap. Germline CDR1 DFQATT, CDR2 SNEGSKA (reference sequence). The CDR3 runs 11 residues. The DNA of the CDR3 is TGCAGTGCCGCTTGGACAGATACGCAGTATTTT. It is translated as CSAAWTDTQYF.

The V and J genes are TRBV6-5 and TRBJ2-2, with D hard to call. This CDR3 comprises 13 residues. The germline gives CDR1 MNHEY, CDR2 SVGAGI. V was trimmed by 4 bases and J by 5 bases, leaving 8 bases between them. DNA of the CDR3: TGTGCCAGCAGTTCCCGTCGGACCGGGGAGCTGTTTTTT. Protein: CASSSRRTGELFF.

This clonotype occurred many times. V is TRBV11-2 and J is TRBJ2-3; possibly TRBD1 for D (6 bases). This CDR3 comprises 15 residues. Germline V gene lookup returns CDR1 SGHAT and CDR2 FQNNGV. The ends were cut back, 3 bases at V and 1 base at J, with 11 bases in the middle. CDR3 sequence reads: CASSFQGSRTDTQYF. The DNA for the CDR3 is TGTGCCAGCAGCTTCCAGGGGTCCCGCACAGATACGCAGTATTTT. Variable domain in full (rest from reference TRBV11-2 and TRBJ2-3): EAGVAQSPRYKIIEKRQSVAFWCNPISGHATLYWYQQILGQGPKLLIQFQNNGVVDDSQLPKDRFSAERLKGVDSTLKIQPAKLEDSAVYLCASSFQGSRTDTQYFGPGTRLTVL.

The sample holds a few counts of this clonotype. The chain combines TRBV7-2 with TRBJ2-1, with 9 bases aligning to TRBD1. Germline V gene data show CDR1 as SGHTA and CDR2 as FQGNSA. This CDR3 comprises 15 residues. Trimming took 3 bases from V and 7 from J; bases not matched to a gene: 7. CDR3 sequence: CASSFRPGQGNEQFF. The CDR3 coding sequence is TGTGCCAGCAGCTTCCGCCCGGGACAGGGTAATGAGCAGTTCTTC.

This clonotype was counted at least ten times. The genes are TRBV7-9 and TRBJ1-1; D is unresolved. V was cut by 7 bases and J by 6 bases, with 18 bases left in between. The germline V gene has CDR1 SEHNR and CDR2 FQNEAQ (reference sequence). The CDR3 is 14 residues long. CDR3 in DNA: TGTGCCAGCATAGACGACGGGCCATTCCCTGAAGCTTTCTTT. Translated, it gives CASIDDGPFPEAFF. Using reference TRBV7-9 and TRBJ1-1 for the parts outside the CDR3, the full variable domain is DTGVSQNPRHKITKRGQNVTFRCDPISEHNRLYWYRQTLGQGPEFLTYFQNEAQLEKSRLLSDRFSAERPKGSFSTLEIQRTEQGDSAMYLCASIDDGPFPEAFFGQGTRLTVV.

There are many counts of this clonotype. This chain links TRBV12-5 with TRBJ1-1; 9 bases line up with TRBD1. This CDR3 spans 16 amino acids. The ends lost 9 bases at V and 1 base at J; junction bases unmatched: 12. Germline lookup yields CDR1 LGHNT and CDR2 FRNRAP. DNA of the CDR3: TGTGCTAGGAAGGGCCCGCCGGGACAGGGGAACACTGAAGCTTTCTTT. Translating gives CARKGPPGQGNTEAFF.

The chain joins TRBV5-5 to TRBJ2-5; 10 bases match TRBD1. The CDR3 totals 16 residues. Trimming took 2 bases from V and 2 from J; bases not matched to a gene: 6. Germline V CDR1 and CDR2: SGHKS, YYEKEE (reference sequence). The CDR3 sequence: CASSLLTGGGQETQYF. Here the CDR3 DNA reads TGTGCCAGCAGCTTACTGACAGGGGGCGGACAAGAGACCCAGTACTTC.

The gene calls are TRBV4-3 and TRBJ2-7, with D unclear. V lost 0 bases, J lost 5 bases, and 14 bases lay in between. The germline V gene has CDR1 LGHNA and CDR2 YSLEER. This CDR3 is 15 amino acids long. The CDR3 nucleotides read TGCGCCAGCAGCCAAGATCCCTTTGGGGTAAACGAGCAGTACTTC. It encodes CASSQDPFGVNEQYF.

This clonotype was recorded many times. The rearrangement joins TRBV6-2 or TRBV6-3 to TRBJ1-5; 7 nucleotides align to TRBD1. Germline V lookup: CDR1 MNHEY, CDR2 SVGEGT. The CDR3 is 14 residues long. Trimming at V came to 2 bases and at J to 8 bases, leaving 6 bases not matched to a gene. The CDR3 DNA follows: TGTGCCAGCAGTTACGGGGACAGTTTTGAGCCCCAGCATTTT. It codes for CASSYGDSFEPQHF.

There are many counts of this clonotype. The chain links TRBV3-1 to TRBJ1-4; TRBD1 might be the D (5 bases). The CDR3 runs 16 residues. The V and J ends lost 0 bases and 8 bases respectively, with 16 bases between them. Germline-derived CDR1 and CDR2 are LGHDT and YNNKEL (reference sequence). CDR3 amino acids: CASSQDTGTRGEKLFF. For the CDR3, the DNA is TGTGCCAGCAGCCAAGACACCGGGACCCGAGGGGAAAAACTGTTTTTT.

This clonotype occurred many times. The CDR3 DNA reads TGTGCCAGCAGCTTAGGACCGGCGGTCTATGGCTACACCTTC. It translates to CASSLGPAVYGYTF. The chain employs TRBV11-2 and TRBJ1-2; D is unresolved. Trimming took 1 base from V and 4 from J, leaving 10 bases between them. The germline CDR1 and CDR2 sequences are SGHAT and FQNNGV. The CDR3 totals 14 residues. Variable domain in full (rest from reference TRBV11-2 and TRBJ1-2): EAGVAQSPRYKIIEKRQSVAFWCNPISGHATLYWYQQILGQGPKLLIQFQNNGVVDDSQLPKDRFSAERLKGVDSTLKIQPAKLEDSAVYLCASSLGPAVYGYTFGSGTRLTVV.

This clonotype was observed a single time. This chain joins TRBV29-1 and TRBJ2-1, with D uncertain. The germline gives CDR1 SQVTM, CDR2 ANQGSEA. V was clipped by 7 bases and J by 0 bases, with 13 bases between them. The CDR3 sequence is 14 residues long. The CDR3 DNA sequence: TGCAGCGCGTCACGGCCTAGCTCCTACAATGAGCAGTTCTTC. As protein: CSASRPSSYNEQFF.